The sequence of this T cell receptor beta chain was determined in a study of blood T cell repertoires in COVID-19. Profiled with immunoSEQ multiplex PCR; TCRdb holds only in-frame clones, not every one. Of 150,000 to 200,000 clones detected, 88% appear once; the ten largest clones hold approximately 4%. The CDR3 is 15 amino acids. V lost 0 bases and J lost 0, with 8 bases in between. The germline gives CDR1 SNHLY, CDR2 FYNNEI. The J gene is TRBJ1-1, the V gene TRBV2; tentative D call: TRBD1 (5 bases). The receptor was isolated from a human donor in a cohort sampled during active COVID-19. Sequencing was performed on peripheral blood. The chain's CDR3 is CASSEARGMNTEAFF. The CDR3, as DNA: TGTGCCAGCAGTGAAGCGCGGGGGATGAACACTGAAGCTTTCTTT. Using reference TRBV2 and TRBJ1-1 for the parts outside the CDR3, the full variable domain is EPEVTQTPSHQVTQMGQEVILRCVPISNHLYFYWYRQILGQKVEFLVSFYNNEISEKSEIFDDQFSVERPDGSNFTLKIRSTKLEDSAMYFCASSEARGMNTEAFFGQGTRLTVV.